The T cell receptor beta chain described here comes from a study of OX40 agonist ivuxolimab in advanced cancers. Study-wide context: Of the participants, more than 35% had some prior anti-PD-1, anti-PD-L1 or anti-CTLA-4 therapy, which was allowed. Of the patients, three showed partial responses, one with hepatocellular carcinoma and two with cutaneous melanoma.

Any history of autoimmune disease or systemic immunosuppression disqualified patients. Between the trimmed V and J ends, which lost 5 bases and 2 bases, there was a span of 14 bases. The germline V gene encodes CDR1 SEHNR and CDR2 FQNEAQ (reference sequence). This CDR3 contains 15 residues. Clones were read by immunoSEQ multiplex PCR, and TCRdb kept only the in-frame ones, dropping some. Of roughly 70,000 clones listed, roughly 88% are singletons. The genes are TRBV7-9 and TRBJ2-3, with a possible D match to TRBD1 (5 bases). The TCR was taken from an adult with an advanced solid tumor such as melanoma, head and neck, liver or kidney cancer. Sequences were derived from CD4+ or CD8+ T cells sorted from blood, sampled in a trial of the OX40 agonist ivuxolimab. This CDR3 is CASSKITGITDTQYF. The CDR3, as DNA: TGTGCCAGCAGCAAAATCACAGGTATCACAGATACGCAGTATTTT.